Following are 32 T cell receptor beta chains from one sample sequenced in a study of cytomegalovirus exposure and HLA in healthy donors. Vbeta (60) and Jbeta (13) primers were used in the PCR. Produced via immunoSEQ multiplex PCR; TCRdb's table is partial and in-frame only. Of fewer than 200,000 clones listed, 87% are singletons. Input material: PBMCs. Receptors originate from a boy between 2 and 10 years old in good health and CMV-seronegative.

V is TRBV19 and J is TRBJ2-7, with D possibly being TRBD2 (6 bases). Germline values: CDR1 LNHDA, CDR2 SQIVND (reference sequence). The CDR3 covers 13 residues. V was shortened by 8 bases and J by 5 bases, with 16 bases between the two germline ends. CDR3 coding DNA: TGTGCCAGTGCGCGGGGTCCGGGGGACGAGCAGTACTTC. Translation gives CASARGPGDEQYF.

The chain carries TRBV2 and TRBJ1-6; no clear D. Germline V gene data show CDR1 as SNHLY and CDR2 as FYNNEI. CDR3 length: 15 residues. V lost 3 bases, J lost 0 bases, and 6 bases lay in between. CDR3 amino acids: CASSDGRSYNSPLHF. The CDR3 nucleotides read TGTGCCAGCAGTGATGGCCGCTCCTATAATTCACCCCTCCACTTT.

This sequence joins TRBV5-1 and TRBJ2-5; the D gene is possibly TRBD2 (6 bases). This CDR3 contains 16 residues. CDR1 SGHRS and CDR2 YFSETQ come from the germline V gene. With 1 base removed from V and 5 bases from J, the gap between germline ends came to 18 bases. As DNA, the CDR3 is TGCGCCAGCAGCTTGTCCAACGGCGGGGTGCAGGAGACCCAGTACTTC. Translated, it gives CASSLSNGGVQETQYF.

This clone was seen only once. The chain links TRBV19 to TRBJ2-1, with 10 positions matching TRBD1. The germline gives CDR1 LNHDA, CDR2 SQIVND (reference sequence). There are 15 residues in the CDR3. V lost 5 bases, J lost 9 bases, and 10 bases stayed unmatched. CDR3 loop: CASSAAGQGWAEQFF. CDR3 sequence (DNA): TGTGCCAGTAGTGCCGCGGGACAGGGGTGGGCTGAGCAGTTCTTC.

The CDR3 bases are TGTGCCAGCAACGGGGATGACGGGGAGCTGTTTTTT. The encoded protein is CASNGDDGELFF. V and J are TRBV27 and TRBJ2-2; the D gene is possibly TRBD2 (5 bases). CDR1 and CDR2 (germline): MNHEY, SMNVEV (reference sequence). Deletions cut 7 bases from V and 7 bases from J, with 10 bases between. The CDR3 runs to 12 residues.

This clone has only a few counts. The chain combines TRBV30 with TRBJ2-7; 8 nucleotides match TRBD1. Germline values: CDR1 GTSNPN, CDR2 SVGIG (reference sequence). The CDR3 loop spans 11 amino acids. CDR3 nucleotides: TGTGCTTTGGACAGGGCTCTCGAGCAGTACTTC. Its protein is CALDRALEQYF.

The CDR3 spells CASSSLEGPLHF. The CDR3 bases are TGTGCCAGCAGCAGCCTGGAGGGACCCCTCCACTTT. The rearrangement joins TRBV5-6 to TRBJ1-6; the D is unclear. The V gene lost 4 bases and the J gene lost 12 bases, with 11 bases spanning the gap. Germline CDR1 and CDR2: SGHDT and YYEEEE. The CDR3 covers 12 residues.

The V and J genes are TRBV7-2 and TRBJ2-2; D remains ambiguous. V gave up 6 bases and J gave up 1 base, with 9 bases separating them. Germline V gene lookup returns CDR1 SGHTA and CDR2 FQGNSA. The CDR3 contains 14 residues. CDR3 residues: CASSRSRNTGELFF. DNA for the CDR3: TGTGCCAGCAGTAGGAGTAGGAACACCGGGGAGCTGTTTTTT.

This clone was detected once. CDR3 nucleotide sequence: TGTGCCAGCAGCTTCCCCTTCGGCAGGCACGGAGGTCCCCGGTACAATGAGCAGTTCTTC. It codes for CASSFPFGRHGGPRYNEQFF. The chain combines TRBV5-8 with TRBJ2-1; tentative D call: TRBD2 (5 bases). The V end was cut by 2 bases, the J end by 4 bases, with 28 bases between. The CDR3 length is 20 residues. Germline V gene data show CDR1 as SGHTS and CDR2 as YDEGEE.

The V gene is TRBV7-9, the J gene TRBJ2-1, with D possibly matching TRBD2 (7 bases). Germline CDR1 SEHNR, CDR2 FQNEAQ (reference sequence). Between the trimmed V and J ends, which lost 5 bases and 4 bases, there was a span of 18 bases. This CDR3 is built from 16 residues. The CDR3 protein is CASSIPGGQFYNEQFF. For the CDR3, the DNA is TGTGCCAGCAGCATCCCGGGGGGCCAATTTTACAATGAGCAGTTCTTC.

V usage is TRBV19 and J usage is TRBJ1-1; D gene uncertain. Trimming took off 5 bases at V and 5 bases at J, with 12 bases between the two ends. The CDR3 loop spans 13 amino acids. Germline V gene sequence: CDR1 LNHDA, CDR2 SQIVND (reference sequence). The CDR3 DNA sequence: TGTGCCAGTAGTTCTGGAGTATGGACTGAAGCTTTCTTT. It is translated as CASSSGVWTEAFF.

The chain has TRBV2 and TRBJ2-3; D may be TRBD2 (5 bases). CDR3 size: 15 residues. V was shortened by 1 base and J by 0 bases, with 8 bases between the two germline ends. Per the germline V gene, CDR1 is SNHLY and CDR2 is FYNNEI. This CDR3 is CASSEERRSTDTQYF. In nucleotides, the CDR3 is TGTGCCAGCAGTGAAGAGCGGAGAAGCACAGATACGCAGTATTTT.

The chain couples TRBV6-5 to TRBJ2-3, with D possibly TRBD2 on 7 matching bases. This CDR3 is 14 amino acids long. V was cut by 6 bases and J by 2 bases, with 12 bases left in between. Germline V gene data show CDR1 as MNHEY and CDR2 as SVGAGI. This CDR3 is CASRRGGLTDTQYF. For the CDR3, the DNA is TGTGCCAGCAGAAGGGGGGGCCTCACAGATACGCAGTATTTT.

The V and J genes are TRBV5-1 and TRBJ2-2; 7 positions agree with TRBD1. Germline V gene lookup returns CDR1 SGHRS and CDR2 YFSETQ. CDR3 length: 14 residues. The ends lost 0 bases at V and 6 bases at J; junction bases unmatched: 2. CDR3 amino acids: CASSLEGAAGELFF. The DNA for the CDR3 is TGCGCCAGCAGCTTGGAGGGGGCGGCCGGGGAGCTGTTTTTT.

V usage is TRBV7-9 and J usage is TRBJ2-1; weak D call: TRBD1 (6 bases). Trimming removed 5 bases at V and 16 bases at J, with 21 bases between. CDR3 length equals 13 residues. Germline assignment: CDR1 SEHNR and CDR2 FQNEAQ (reference sequence). CDR3: CASSPGGTQGSFF. The DNA for the CDR3 is TGTGCCAGCAGCCCTGGGGGCACTCAGGGCTCTTTCTTC.

V usage is TRBV28 and J usage is TRBJ2-7; D possibly corresponds to TRBD1 (6 bases). This CDR3 contains 13 residues. V was trimmed by 6 bases and J by 2 bases, leaving 11 bases between them. CDR1 and CDR2 from the germline V gene are MDHEN and SYDVKM. The CDR3 DNA sequence: TGTGCCAGCAGCCGCGGACAGCCCTACGAGCAGTACTTC. This sequence encodes CASSRGQPYEQYF.

This chain links TRBV4-1 with TRBJ2-2, with TRBD1 as a possible D gene (6 bases). The CDR3 runs 14 residues. The germline CDR1 and CDR2 sequences are MGHRA and YSYEKL. Trimming left V 4 bases short and J 2 bases short, with 8 bases between. As DNA, the CDR3 is TGCGCCAGCAGCCGCAGGGGCAACACCGGGGAGCTGTTTTTT. Translating it yields CASSRRGNTGELFF.

The chain carries TRBV11-2 and TRBJ2-7; D may be TRBD2 (6 bases). The CDR3 sequence is 13 residues long. Trimming stripped 3 bases from V and 0 bases from J, with 6 bases between. Germline V gives CDR1 SGHAT, CDR2 FQNNGV. This CDR3 is CASSFGSSYEQYF. The DNA of the CDR3 is TGTGCCAGCAGCTTCGGGAGCTCCTACGAGCAGTACTTC.

This chain uses TRBV10-3 with TRBJ1-5; D perhaps matches TRBD1 (5 bases). Germline lookup yields CDR1 ENHRY and CDR2 SYGVKD. Deletions cut 0 bases from V and 1 base from J, with 10 bases between. The CDR3 runs 16 residues. Here the CDR3 DNA reads TGTGCCATCAGTGAGTCACAGGCCCTGAGCAATCAGCCCCAGCATTTT. It is translated as CAISESQALSNQPQHF.

CDR3 residues: CASSGQGQGALDEQFF. The CDR3 DNA reads as TGCGCCAGCAGCGGGCAGGGACAGGGGGCGCTTGATGAGCAGTTCTTC. The rearrangement uses TRBV5-1 and TRBJ2-1, with TRBD1 identical over 12 bases. The CDR3 consists of 16 residues. V dropped 4 bases and J dropped 8; count of bases not matched to a gene: 10. Germline V gene data show CDR1 as SGHRS and CDR2 as YFSETQ.

This clone was recorded only once. V usage is TRBV7-3 and J usage is TRBJ1-1, with 8 bases fitting TRBD1. The trim removed 5 bases at V and 4 bases at J, leaving 12 bases unmatched. Germline CDR1 and CDR2: SGHTA and FQGTGA. The CDR3 has 16 residues. The CDR3 region is CASSVGQGRFSTEAFF. CDR3 sequence (DNA): TGTGCCAGCAGCGTAGGACAGGGAAGGTTTAGCACTGAAGCTTTCTTT.

Comment on this clone: This CDR3 is also generated by other DNA sequences in the sample. The rearrangement joins TRBV30 to TRBJ2-5; possible D gene TRBD1, 5 bases. This CDR3 spans 16 amino acids. Trimming removed 1 base at V and 6 bases at J, with 21 bases between. The germline gives CDR1 GTSNPN, CDR2 SVGIG (reference sequence). The CDR3 loop reads CAWSAHKLPGLQTQYF. The CDR3 DNA reads as TGTGCCTGGAGTGCCCACAAGCTCCCAGGGTTGCAGACCCAGTACTTC.

The rearrangement joins TRBV27 to TRBJ2-7; TRBD1 aligns across 10 bases. The CDR3 spans 16 residues. Germline values: CDR1 MNHEY, CDR2 SMNVEV (reference sequence). J was trimmed by 3 bases and V by 6 bases; bases with no gene match: 11. CDR3 in DNA: TGTGCCAGCAGAGCCGGGACAGGGGAAAAACTCTACGAGCAGTACTTC. This encodes CASRAGTGEKLYEQYF.

V gene TRBV6-6 combines with J gene TRBJ2-1, with 8 bases that match TRBD2. Germline V gene data show CDR1 as MNHNY and CDR2 as SVGAGI (reference sequence). With V trimmed by 9 bases and J by 1 base, 2 bases remained unmatched. This CDR3 region has 13 residues. The CDR3 DNA reads TGTGCCAGACAGCGGGGGTCCTACAATGAGCAGTTCTTC. It codes for CARQRGSYNEQFF.

This chain joins TRBV30 and TRBJ2-7, with 9 bases fitting TRBD1. Germline lookup yields CDR1 GTSNPN and CDR2 SVGIG (reference sequence). The CDR3 is 15 residues long. The V gene end was trimmed by 3 bases and the J gene end by 6 bases; junction bases not matched to a gene: 12. The DNA for the CDR3 is TGTGCCTGGAGAAATACAGGGGGCCCTCTGGGCGAGCAGTACTTC. It translates to CAWRNTGGPLGEQYF.

The chain employs TRBV28 and TRBJ2-5, with 8 bases aligning to TRBD1. The germline CDR1 and CDR2 sequences are MDHEN and SYDVKM. J gave up 5 bases and V 6 bases, and 11 bases lay outside the gene matches. The CDR3 sequence is 15 residues long. The CDR3 region is CASSPSGGFVETQYF. The CDR3 DNA follows: TGTGCCAGCAGCCCCTCAGGGGGCTTCGTGGAGACCCAGTACTTC.

The CDR3 reads CASSQEPQGVMSYTIYF. CDR3 coding DNA: TGCGCCAGCAGCCAAGAACCACAGGGGGTCATGTCCTACACCATATATTTT. The chain carries TRBV4-1 and TRBJ1-3; TRBD1 matches at 8 bases. The CDR3 has 17 amino acids. The ends lost 0 bases at V and 8 bases at J; junction bases unmatched: 12. The germline CDR1 and CDR2 sequences are MGHRA and YSYEKL.

The chain combines TRBV5-1 with TRBJ2-5; no definite D call. Germline values: CDR1 SGHRS, CDR2 YFSETQ. The CDR3 covers 13 residues. Trimming shortened V by 0 bases and J by 7 bases, and 10 bases separated the two germline ends. CDR3 protein: CASSLAAEGTQYF. In DNA form, the CDR3 reads TGCGCCAGCAGCTTGGCCGCGGAAGGGACCCAGTACTTC.

This chain uses TRBV19 with TRBJ2-6; TRBD2 might be the D (6 bases). Germline assignment: CDR1 LNHDA and CDR2 SQIVND (reference sequence). CDR3 length equals 14 residues. V lost 6 bases and J 0 bases, leaving 6 bases between the germline ends. CDR3 sequence reads: CASRGLSGANVLTF. The DNA of the CDR3 is TGTGCCAGTAGGGGACTCTCTGGGGCCAACGTCCTGACTTTC. Complete variable domain (other parts from reference TRBV19 and TRBJ2-6): DGGITQSPKYLFRKEGQNVTLSCEQNLNHDAMYWYRQDPGQGLRLIYYSQIVNDFQKGDIAEGYSVSREKKESFPLTVTSAQKNPTAFYLCASRGLSGANVLTFGAGSRLTVL.

This chain joins TRBV9 and TRBJ2-3, with D possibly matching TRBD2 (7 bases). Germline CDR1 and CDR2: SGDLS and YYNGEE. V was trimmed by 0 bases and J by 2 bases, leaving 10 bases between them. CDR3 length: 15 residues. The CDR3: CASSVGEGVTDTQYF. The CDR3 nucleotides are TGTGCCAGCAGCGTAGGGGAGGGGGTCACAGATACGCAGTATTTT.

This chain connects TRBV6-1 to TRBJ1-6; unclear D gene. From germline, CDR1 is MNHNS and CDR2 SASEGT. Trimming left V 0 bases short and J 7 bases short, with 13 bases between. This CDR3 comprises 16 residues. This CDR3 reads CASSEAVTAVNSPLHF. As DNA, the CDR3 is TGTGCCAGCAGTGAAGCCGTAACGGCGGTCAATTCACCCCTCCACTTT.

J is TRBJ1-1 and V is TRBV27; TRBD1 matches at 10 bases. V lost 4 bases, J lost 3 bases, and 8 bases stayed unmatched. Germline V CDR1 and CDR2: MNHEY, SMNVEV (reference sequence). This CDR3 region has 16 residues. DNA of the CDR3: TGTGCCAGCAGTTCCCGGGACAGGGGCGGGTACACTGAAGCTTTCTTT. Translating gives CASSSRDRGGYTEAFF.